Listed below are T cell receptor beta chains from one sample, sequenced in a study of prognosis after radiotherapy for stage I lung cancer. Via MiXCR, TCRdb re-called the multiplex PCR reads, giving one row per CDR3 protein. Of fewer than 25,000 distinct CDR3 sequences detected, roughly 30% appear once; the ten largest clones hold around a fifth. The specimen comprised PBMCs, sampled before or after stereotactic body radiation therapy (not recorded which). The receptors derive from a donor at least 50 years old with non-small cell lung cancer. Each CDR3 is given with its conserved first and last residue. Fields, in order: clone size, D gene, V gene, J gene, CDR3 protein, CDR3 DNA. A D gene is named only where the DNA matches it firmly. Rows give clone size only sometimes, using once, few, many, or a class for an expanded clone.

clone_size: many; d_call: -; v_call: TRBV6-1; j_call: TRBJ1-1; cdr3_aa: CASNRGRNTEAFF; cdr3_nt: TGTGCCAGCAACCGGGGACGGAACACTGAAGCTTTCTTT
clone_size: many; d_call: -; v_call: TRBV5-8; j_call: TRBJ2-1; cdr3_aa: CASSPWTGGGSPQFF; cdr3_nt: TGTGCCAGCAGCCCGTGGACAGGAGGGGGGTCTCCCCAGTTCTTC
clone_size: many; d_call: -; v_call: TRBV20-1; j_call: TRBJ2-3; cdr3_aa: CSASLDSGTDTQYF; cdr3_nt: TGCAGTGCTAGCTTAGATTCGGGCACAGATACGCAGTATTTT
clone_size: many; d_call: -; v_call: TRBV7-2; j_call: TRBJ2-5; cdr3_aa: CASSNSGEWGETQYF; cdr3_nt: TGTGCCAGCAGCAATTCGGGGGAGTGGGGTGAGACCCAGTACTTC
clone_size: -; d_call: TRBD2; v_call: TRBV2; j_call: TRBJ2-1; cdr3_aa: CASSDVAGTNNEKFF; cdr3_nt: TGTGCCAGCAGTGACGTAGCGGGAACCAACAATGAGAAGTTCTTC
clone_size: many; d_call: TRBD1; v_call: TRBV7-9; j_call: TRBJ1-2; cdr3_aa: CASTSSPTGASGGGYTF; cdr3_nt: TGTGCCAGCACCTCATCCCCGACAGGGGCGAGCGGTGGAGGCTACACCTTC
clone_size: many; d_call: -; v_call: TRBV7-2; j_call: TRBJ1-5; cdr3_aa: CASSLGGGWSQPQHF; cdr3_nt: TGTGCCAGCAGCTTAGGGGGGGGCTGGAGTCAGCCCCAGCATTTT
clone_size: -; d_call: -; v_call: TRBV6-4; j_call: TRBJ2-3; cdr3_aa: CASRSGPRADTQYF; cdr3_nt: TGTGCCAGCAGGAGCGGACCTCGCGCAGATACTCAGTATTTT
clone_size: -; d_call: -; v_call: TRBV20-1; j_call: TRBJ2-7; cdr3_aa: CSARKSERSYEQYF; cdr3_nt: TGCAGTGCTAGAAAAAGCGAGCGGTCCTACGAGCAGTACTTC
clone_size: many; d_call: -; v_call: TRBV20-1; j_call: TRBJ2-5; cdr3_aa: CSARTGAEQETQYF; cdr3_nt: TGCAGTGCTAGAACAGGTGCCGAACAAGAGACCCAGTACTTC
clone_size: many; d_call: -; v_call: TRBV10-2; j_call: TRBJ2-1; cdr3_aa: CASSEFLGRSEQFF; cdr3_nt: TGCGCCAGCAGTGAGTTCTTGGGGAGAAGTGAGCAGTTCTTC
clone_size: medium-sized; d_call: TRBD1; v_call: TRBV27; j_call: TRBJ1-6; cdr3_aa: CASSFQQGDSSYNSPLHF; cdr3_nt: TGTGCCAGCAGTTTCCAACAGGGGGACAGCTCCTATAATTCACCCCTCCACTTT
clone_size: -; d_call: TRBD2; v_call: TRBV4-3; j_call: TRBJ2-7; cdr3_aa: CASSKEVAGAPYEQYF; cdr3_nt: TGCGCCAGCAGCAAAGAAGTAGCGGGAGCACCCTACGAGCAGTACTTC
clone_size: once; d_call: -; v_call: TRBV7-8; j_call: TRBJ1-3; cdr3_aa: CANSLPVGYGNTIYF; cdr3_nt: TGTGCCAACAGCCTCCCTGTCGGTTATGGAAACACCATATATTTT
clone_size: many; d_call: -; v_call: TRBV7-9; j_call: TRBJ1-6; cdr3_aa: CASSLLPGTYNSPLHF; cdr3_nt: TGTGCCAGCAGCTTACTGCCGGGAACCTATAATTCACCCCTCCACTTT
clone_size: -; d_call: -; v_call: TRBV28; j_call: TRBJ2-1; cdr3_aa: CASSRGNVQFF; cdr3_nt: TGTGCCAGCAGTAGGGGAAATGTGCAGTTCTTC
clone_size: many; d_call: TRBD1; v_call: TRBV6-5; j_call: TRBJ1-5; cdr3_aa: CASSYFEDRASNQPQHF; cdr3_nt: TGTGCCAGCAGTTATTTCGAGGACAGGGCGAGCAATCAGCCCCAGCATTTT